This TCR beta chain was retrieved from a study of CD8 T cells in ankylosing spondylitis. Study-level points and caveats: A motif in TCR beta, a set of 8 or 9 highly homologous variants, appeared characteristic of ankylosing spondylitis blood. Earlier literature documents some of the motif variants in reactive arthritis synovial fluid and blood.

TCRdb re-called the 5' RACE reads with MiXCR, one entry per CDR3 protein. The sample holds approximately 550,000 distinct CDR3 sequences; about 13% are singletons and the top ten take around 6.8%. As to this clonotype: As yet, its antigen is unknown.

Sequenced input: blood, either unsorted or a sorted T cell fraction (not recorded which). This clonotype was obtained from a male donor with ankylosing spondylitis.

In DNA, the CDR3 is TGCAGCGGAACTAGGACAGGCCCTACCTCTGGGGCCAACGTCCTGACTTTC. Amino acid sequence: CSGTRTGPTSGANVLTF. This chain uses TRBV29-1 with TRBJ2-6; 7 bases agree with TRBD1. The CDR3 is 17 residues long. The trim removed 7 bases at V and 0 bases at J, leaving 12 bases unmatched. The germline gives CDR1 SQVTM, CDR2 ANQGSEA.